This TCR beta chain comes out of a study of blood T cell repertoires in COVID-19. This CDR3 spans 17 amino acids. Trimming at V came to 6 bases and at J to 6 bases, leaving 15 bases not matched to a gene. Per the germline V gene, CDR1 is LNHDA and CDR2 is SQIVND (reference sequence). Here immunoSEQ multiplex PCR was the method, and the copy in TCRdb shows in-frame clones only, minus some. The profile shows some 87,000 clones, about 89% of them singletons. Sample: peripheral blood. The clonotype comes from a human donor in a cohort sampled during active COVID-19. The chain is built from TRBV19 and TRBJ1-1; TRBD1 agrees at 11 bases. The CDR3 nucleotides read TGTGCCAGTAGCAGAATCTCATCAACGGGACAGGGGGCTGAAGCTTTCTTT. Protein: CASSRISSTGQGAEAFF.